The 9 T cell receptor beta chains presented below share a single source sample, sequenced in a study of human T cells and chemical hapten exposure. As for time point: patch test 2, 6 weeks after DPC sensitization. The treatment denotes: therapeutic diphenylcyclopropenone sensitization with weekly scalp DPC. MiXCR, applied by TCRdb to the RACE reads, yields one record per CDR3 protein. The data contain a few hundred thousand distinct CDR3 sequences, around 6% of them singletons. This material consisted of whole blood, taken in connection with sensitization to the hapten diphenylcyclopropenone (DPC). These TCRs come from a young woman with alopecia areata. Some clones in this sample may be carry-over from other donors' samples.

This clonotype was detected ten times or more. CDR3 nucleotide sequence: TGTGCCAGCAGCTCAGGGCCTCGATTCTTCAGGGTGTCAATTTCACCCCTCCACTTT. Its translation: CASSSGPRFFRVSISPLHF. V is TRBV7-2 and J is TRBJ1-6; D is possibly TRBD1 (5 bases). This CDR3 contains 19 residues. CDR1 is SGHTA, CDR2 FQGNSA, per germline. V was clipped by 4 bases and J by 9 bases, with 28 bases between them.

This clonotype was seen more than once but under ten times. This rearrangement joins TRBV15 to TRBJ2-3; 7 bases are shared with TRBD1. Per germline, CDR1 LNHNV and CDR2 YYDKDF (reference sequence). The CDR3 spans 14 residues. V gave up 1 base and J gave up 5 bases; unmatched junction bases: 3. The CDR3 is CATSRGQGKDTQYF. The CDR3 DNA is TGTGCCACCAGCAGAGGACAGGGAAAAGATACGCAGTATTTT. Using reference TRBV15 and TRBJ2-3 for the parts outside the CDR3, the full variable domain is DAMVIQNPRYQVTQFGKPVTLSCSQTLNHNVMYWYQQKSSQAPKLLFHYYDKDFNNEADTPDNFQSRRPNTSFCFLDIRSPGLGDTAMYLCATSRGQGKDTQYFGPGTRLTVL.

This clonotype was seen a handful of times. The DNA of the CDR3 is TGCGCCAGCAGCCAAGCATTGTCTGATGACACCATATATTTT. It yields the protein CASSQALSDDTIYF. V is TRBV4-1 and J is TRBJ1-3, with D unresolved. The CDR3 consists of 14 residues. The V gene's germline CDR1 is MGHRA and CDR2 YSYEKL. The V and J ends lost 1 base and 8 bases respectively, with 12 bases between them.

In this sample, this clonotype turned up many times. This chain uses TRBV5-1 with TRBJ1-1; D gene ambiguous. Germline V gives CDR1 SGHRS, CDR2 YFSETQ. The CDR3 loop spans 14 amino acids. Trimming removed 0 bases from V and 5 bases from J, with 11 bases in between. CDR3 loop: CASSLEWGGTEAFF. CDR3 DNA: TGCGCCAGCAGCTTGGAGTGGGGAGGAACTGAAGCTTTCTTT.

This clonotype was counted at least ten times. The V gene is TRBV11-2, the J gene TRBJ2-7, with 7 bases matching TRBD1. The CDR3 runs 15 residues. Germline V gene lookup returns CDR1 SGHAT and CDR2 FQNNGV. The V and J ends lost 3 bases and 2 bases, in that order; junction bases with no gene match: 7. CDR3 DNA: TGTGCCAGCAGCTTCCCACCGACAGGGACCTACGAGCAGTACTTC. Protein sequence: CASSFPPTGTYEQYF. Full variable domain (missing parts from reference TRBV11-2 and TRBJ2-7): EAGVAQSPRYKIIEKRQSVAFWCNPISGHATLYWYQQILGQGPKLLIQFQNNGVVDDSQLPKDRFSAERLKGVDSTLKIQPAKLEDSAVYLCASSFPPTGTYEQYFGPGTRLTVT.

This clonotype was recorded once. A much larger clone differs by one base, so this may be a read error. The genes are TRBV11-3 and TRBJ2-1, with D possibly being TRBD2 (6 bases). V was cut by 3 bases and J by 9 bases, with 15 bases left in between. This CDR3 is 14 amino acids long. Germline loops: CDR1 SGHNT, CDR2 YENEEA. CDR3: CASSLDGGLGEQFF. Written as DNA, the CDR3 is TGTGCCAGCAGCTTGGACGGGGGTTTAGGTGAGCAGTTCTTC.

This clonotype was seen repeatedly, ten times or more. This rearrangement joins TRBV6-1 to TRBJ2-3, with D possibly TRBD1 on 7 matching bases. The germline V and J ends were trimmed by 5 bases and 6 bases, with 21 bases remaining between them. Germline CDR1 is MNHNS and CDR2 is SASEGT. The CDR3 is 16 residues long. The CDR3 here is CASSPIAGLRGDTQYF. CDR3 DNA sequence: TGTGCCAGCAGTCCCATCGCGGGACTCAGGGGGGATACGCAGTATTTT.

The CDR3 coding sequence is TGCGCCAGCAGCATAACCGGGACTAGCGGTGATACGCAGTATTTT. Protein: CASSITGTSGDTQYF. V usage is TRBV5-1 and J usage is TRBJ2-3, with 11 bases lining up with TRBD2. The CDR3 contains 15 residues. CDR1 SGHRS and CDR2 YFSETQ come from the germline V gene. The V segment lost 4 bases and the J segment 6 bases; nucleotides outside the gene matches: 7. Full variable domain (rest looked up from reference TRBV5-1 and TRBJ2-3): KAGVTQTPRYLIKTRGQQVTLSCSPISGHRSVSWYQQTPGQGLQFLFEYFSETQRNKGNFPGRFSGRQFSNSRSEMNVSTLELGDSALYLCASSITGTSGDTQYFGPGTRLTVL.

This clonotype was picked up a small number of times. The chain recombines TRBV7-2 with TRBJ1-6, with 9 bases lining up with TRBD1. CDR3 length: 15 residues. Germline assignment: CDR1 SGHTA and CDR2 FQGNSA. V was clipped by 2 bases and J by 10 bases; unmatched bases: 6. This chain's CDR3 is CASSLTTGGRSPLHF. The DNA for the CDR3 is TGTGCCAGCAGCTTAACGACAGGGGGAAGGTCACCCCTCCACTTT.